A single sample gave rise to the 30 T cell receptor beta chains below, sequenced in a study of blood T cell repertoires in COVID-19 (dated by TCRdb to about 2020). Libraries were prepared through the immunoSEQ multiplex PCR assay. Sourced from immuneACCESS, this table was stored by TCRdb with only in-frame sequences that have V and J called. A share of the clones is absent; for the studies checked, an unresolved V gene accounts for under half, and the remainder has no known explanation. Here the sample has tens of thousands of clones; more than 60% occur a single time. The ten most abundant clones make up roughly a tenth of the sample. The source material was peripheral blood. The receptors originated from a woman aged 45-60 years with acute or convalescent COVID-19.

The gene calls are TRBV2 and TRBJ1-2; D gene ambiguous. The germline gives CDR1 SNHLY, CDR2 FYNNEI. Trimming removed 2 bases at V and 4 bases at J, with 14 bases between. The CDR3 extends over 15 amino acids. The CDR3 nucleotides are TGTGCCAGCAGTGAACTTACGCCGGAGGTCTATGGCTACACCTTC. Translating gives CASSELTPEVYGYTF. Using reference TRBV2 and TRBJ1-2 for the parts outside the CDR3, the full variable domain is EPEVTQTPSHQVTQMGQEVILRCVPISNHLYFYWYRQILGQKVEFLVSFYNNEISEKSEIFDDQFSVERPDGSNFTLKIRSTKLEDSAMYFCASSELTPEVYGYTFGSGTRLTVV.

The V gene is TRBV18, the J gene TRBJ2-5; no clear D. Germline V gives CDR1 KGHSH, CDR2 LQKENI. This CDR3 has 14 residues. V was trimmed by 0 bases and J by 5 bases, leaving 10 bases between them. In DNA form, the CDR3 reads TGTGCCAGCTCACCACCCACTTTGTTGGAGACCCAGTACTTC. Amino acid sequence: CASSPPTLLETQYF. Full variable domain (outside the CDR3, taken from reference TRBV18 and TRBJ2-5): NAGVMQNPRHLVRRRGQEARLRCSPMKGHSHVYWYRQLPEEGLKFMVYLQKENIIDESGMPKERFSAEFPKEGPSILRIQQVVRGDSAAYFCASSPPTLLETQYFGPGTRLLVL.

V and J are TRBV12-3 or TRBV12-4 and TRBJ1-2; a possible D gene is TRBD1 (5 bases). This CDR3 comprises 13 residues. Trimming cost V 3 bases and J 2 bases, with 7 bases left between them. The CDR3 DNA sequence: TGTGCCAGCAGTTTGAAGGGGAACTATGGCTACACCTTC. This encodes CASSLKGNYGYTF.

The CDR3 DNA reads TGCAGCGTTGTTCCGAGGGTACGGGGTAACATGTACGAGCAGTACTTC. As protein: CSVVPRVRGNMYEQYF. The chain employs TRBV29-1 and TRBJ2-7; possibly TRBD2 for D (5 bases). The CDR3 length is 16 residues. CDR1 and CDR2 (germline): SQVTM, ANQGSEA. The V end lost 4 bases, the J end lost 4 bases, and 23 bases lay between the germline ends.

As to this clone: The junction does not match germline at one end; this may be a read error. This chain uses TRBV2 with TRBJ1-1, with 10 bases fitting TRBD1. Germline loops: CDR1 SNHLY, CDR2 FYNNEI. The length of the CDR3 is 14 residues. The CDR3 loop is CASNLDRGNTEAFF. CDR3 DNA sequence: TGTGCCAGCAACCTGGACAGGGGGAACACTGAAGCCTTCTTT.

This clone was seen only a few times. The V and J genes are TRBV4-3 and TRBJ2-7; 10 bases map to TRBD2. In germline, CDR1 is LGHNA, CDR2 YSLEER. The length of the CDR3 is 15 residues. V lost 10 bases, J lost 7 bases, and 16 bases stayed unmatched. In DNA, the CDR3 is TGCGCCATACGCCCGAACCAGCGGGAGGGGAATGAGCAGTACTTC. Translating gives CAIRPNQREGNEQYF.

The V gene is TRBV7-9, the J gene TRBJ1-1; D gene uncertain. The CDR3 extends over 13 amino acids. Germline lookup yields CDR1 SEHNR and CDR2 FQNEAQ (reference sequence). V was clipped by 4 bases and J by 0 bases, with 6 bases between them. This CDR3 is CASSSQMNTEAFF. The CDR3 DNA sequence: TGTGCCAGCAGCTCCCAGATGAACACTGAAGCTTTCTTT.

This sequence joins TRBV4-2 and TRBJ2-7; D unclear. Trimming cost V 0 bases and J 0 bases, with 9 bases left between them. The germline gives CDR1 LGHNA, CDR2 YNFKEQ. This CDR3 is built from 15 residues. CDR3 in amino acids: CASSQDLPGSYEQYF. DNA for the CDR3: TGTGCCAGCAGCCAAGATCTTCCGGGCTCCTACGAGCAGTACTTC.

The rearrangement joins TRBV5-3 to TRBJ2-1, with D possibly matching TRBD2 (6 bases). TRBV5-3 is an ORF, and what it does is uncertain. The CDR3 is 13 residues long. Trimming took 8 bases from V and 8 from J, leaving 17 bases between them. Here the CDR3 reads CASSGRAGDEQFF. The DNA for the CDR3 is TGTGCCAGTTCGGGACGAGCGGGCGATGAGCAGTTCTTC.

V usage is TRBV7-9 and J usage is TRBJ1-2; no clear D gene. Germline V gene lookup returns CDR1 SEHNR and CDR2 FQNEAQ (reference sequence). This CDR3 region has 13 residues. V gave up 3 bases and J gave up 2 bases, with 7 bases separating them. Written as DNA, the CDR3 is TGTGCCAGCAGCTTTGCGGGGAACTATGGCTACACCTTC. It yields the protein CASSFAGNYGYTF.

The rearrangement links TRBV6-6 to TRBJ1-2; the match to TRBD1 covers 7 bases. With 7 bases clipped from V and 8 bases from J, the junction kept 13 bases outside the gene matches. Germline loops: CDR1 MNHNY, CDR2 SVGAGI (reference sequence). The CDR3 extends over 14 amino acids. CDR3 in amino acids: CASKEDRLGEGYTF. The CDR3 nucleotides read TGTGCCAGCAAAGAGGACAGGCTAGGCGAAGGCTACACCTTC.

The chain is built from TRBV5-1 and TRBJ2-3, with unresolved D. Germline V gives CDR1 SGHRS, CDR2 YFSETQ. V gave up 0 bases and J gave up 6 bases, with 8 bases separating them. The CDR3 covers 13 residues. CDR3 bases: TGCGCCAGCAGCTTGGCCCCGGAGGATACGCAGTATTTT. Amino acid sequence: CASSLAPEDTQYF.

This clone has just a few counts. J is TRBJ1-1 and V is TRBV4-1; D gene ambiguous. The CDR3 extends over 13 amino acids. Between the trimmed V and J ends, which lost 7 bases and 5 bases, there was a span of 14 bases. Per germline, CDR1 MGHRA and CDR2 YSYEKL. CDR3 region: CASTLNGLTEAFF. As DNA, the CDR3 is TGCGCCAGCACCCTGAACGGTTTGACTGAAGCTTTCTTT.

The sample holds a few counts of this clone. This chain joins TRBV12-3 or TRBV12-4 and TRBJ1-5; D may be TRBD1 (5 bases). The V gene lost 7 bases and the J gene lost 6 bases, with 13 bases spanning the gap. CDR3 length: 13 residues. CDR3 DNA: TGTGCCAGCATGTCGGGGGTTAGTCAGCCCCAGCATTTT. Its protein product is CASMSGVSQPQHF.

CDR3 DNA: TGTGCCAGCAGCCCCAAGAGGTATACAGGGACCAACTATGGCTACACCTTC. Translating it yields CASSPKRYTGTNYGYTF. V and J are TRBV3-1 (or the pseudogene TRBV3-2) and TRBJ1-2; the D gene is possibly TRBD1 (6 bases). Deletions cut 4 bases from V and 2 bases from J, with 20 bases between. Germline V gene sequence: CDR1 LGHDT, CDR2 YNNKEL (reference sequence). CDR3 length: 17 residues.

The chain recombines TRBV5-1 with TRBJ2-5, with D possibly matching TRBD1 (5 bases). V lost 1 base and J 5 bases, leaving 18 bases between the germline ends. CDR1 SGHRS and CDR2 YFSETQ come from the germline V gene. The CDR3 spans 16 residues. The CDR3 DNA sequence: TGCGCCAGCAGCTTGAGTCCGACGCTCCCAGGGGAGACCCAGTACTTC. Its translation: CASSLSPTLPGETQYF. The complete variable domain, with remaining parts taken from reference TRBV5-1 and TRBJ2-5, reads KAGVTQTPRYLIKTRGQQVTLSCSPISGHRSVSWYQQTPGQGLQFLFEYFSETQRNKGNFPGRFSGRQFSNSRSEMNVSTLELGDSALYLCASSLSPTLPGETQYFGPGTRLLVL.

The J gene is TRBJ1-2, the V gene TRBV19, with D possibly TRBD1 on 6 matching bases. The CDR3 length is 15 residues. V was clipped by 6 bases and J by 2 bases, with 16 bases between them. Germline CDR1 LNHDA, CDR2 SQIVND (reference sequence). The CDR3 DNA sequence: TGTGCCAGTAGGGAACGGGACACCCCCAACTATGGCTACACCTTC. Translating it yields CASRERDTPNYGYTF.

This clone was counted a few times. This chain links TRBV5-1 with TRBJ2-7; TRBD1 is a possible D gene (5 bases). The CDR3 has 13 residues. V lost 3 bases to trimming and J lost 5 bases, with 12 bases between them. Germline lookup yields CDR1 SGHRS and CDR2 YFSETQ. For the CDR3, the DNA is TGCGCCAGCAGCTCGCAGGGTAACCACGAGCAGTACTTC. Protein sequence: CASSSQGNHEQYF.

This clone occurred a few times. J is TRBJ1-2 and V is TRBV7-8, with 7 bases lining up with TRBD1. The CDR3 spans 17 residues. V gave up 5 bases and J gave up 0 bases; unmatched junction bases: 12. The germline CDR1 and CDR2 sequences are SGHVS and FQNEAQ. The CDR3 is CASSPGQASRANYGYTF. CDR3 DNA sequence: TGTGCCAGCAGCCCAGGACAGGCCTCTAGAGCTAACTATGGCTACACCTTC.

V is TRBV29-1 and J is TRBJ2-3, with TRBD1 as a possible D gene (5 bases). Per the germline V gene, CDR1 is SQVTM and CDR2 is ANQGSEA. Between the trimmed V and J ends, which lost 6 bases and 2 bases, there was a span of 9 bases. This CDR3 region has 12 residues. CDR3 DNA sequence: TGCAGCGTCCTGACAGACACAGATACGCAGTATTTT. The encoded protein is CSVLTDTDTQYF.

The CDR3 sequence is CSASSTSGGFAYEQYF. The DNA for the CDR3 is TGCAGTGCTAGTTCGACTAGCGGGGGGTTCGCCTACGAGCAGTACTTC. This chain joins TRBV20-1 and TRBJ2-7; 13 positions agree with TRBD2. Looked up from germline, CDR1 is DFQATT and CDR2 is SNEGSKA (reference sequence). The CDR3 is made up of 16 amino acids. V gave up 3 bases and J gave up 2 bases; unmatched junction bases: 7.

This clone has just a few counts. CDR3 region: CASSQLADGYNEQFF. In nucleotides, the CDR3 is TGTGCCAGCTCGCAACTAGCGGACGGTTACAATGAGCAGTTCTTC. The chain combines TRBV18 with TRBJ2-1; 8 bases match TRBD2. V lost 6 bases and J lost 4; bases outside the gene matches: 8. The CDR3 loop spans 15 amino acids. CDR1 is KGHSH and CDR2 is LQKENI in the germline V gene.

The rearrangement uses TRBV6-5 and TRBJ1-2; 8 bases fit TRBD1. V lost 6 bases and J lost 7; bases outside the gene matches: 7. The germline gives CDR1 MNHEY, CDR2 SVGAGI. The CDR3 has 13 amino acids. The CDR3 loop reads CASRVGQGSGYTF. The CDR3 DNA reads as TGTGCCAGCAGAGTAGGACAGGGTAGTGGCTACACCTTC.

This rearrangement joins TRBV6-5 to TRBJ2-3; 15 nucleotides line up with TRBD2. CDR1 is MNHEY and CDR2 is SVGAGI in the germline V gene. The CDR3 consists of 13 residues. V was pared by 6 bases and J by 12 bases, with 4 bases of the junction left unmatched. The CDR3 region has the DNA TGTGCCAGCAGGGGGACTAGCGGGGGGCCCCAGTATTTT. As protein: CASRGTSGGPQYF.

This clone was detected a few times. The gene calls are TRBV20-1 and TRBJ1-5, with a weak D call TRBD1 (6 bases). Germline V gives CDR1 DFQATT, CDR2 SNEGSKA (reference sequence). V was shortened by 3 bases and J by 5 bases, with 11 bases between the two germline ends. This CDR3 contains 13 residues. CDR3 in DNA: TGCAGTGCTAGTCCAGGGGTCCATCAGCCCCAGCATTTT. It specifies CSASPGVHQPQHF.

The chain recombines TRBV11-1 with TRBJ1-2, with 7 positions matching TRBD1. From germline, CDR1 is SGHAT and CDR2 FQDESV (reference sequence). The CDR3 sequence is 15 residues long. V gave up 5 bases and J gave up 6 bases; unmatched junction bases: 12. This CDR3 reads CASSRREGGFDGYTF. The CDR3 DNA reads TGTGCCAGCAGCCGGCGGGAAGGGGGCTTTGATGGCTACACCTTC. The whole variable domain, remainder taken from reference TRBV11-1 and TRBJ1-2, is EAEVAQSPRYKITEKSQAVAFWCDPISGHATLYWYRQILGQGPELLVQFQDESVVDDSQLPKDRFSAERLKGVDSTLKIQPAELGDSAMYLCASSRREGGFDGYTFGSGTRLTVV.

The chain carries TRBV3-1 (or the pseudogene TRBV3-2) and TRBJ2-5; TRBD2 agrees at 8 bases. Losses at the gene ends were 1 base for V and 2 bases for J; bases not matched to a gene: 9. The CDR3 covers 17 residues. Per germline, CDR1 LGHDT and CDR2 YNNKEL (reference sequence). Here the CDR3 reads CASSQALGKRGQETQYF. Here the CDR3 DNA reads TGTGCCAGCAGCCAAGCCCTCGGGAAGCGGGGGCAAGAGACCCAGTACTTC.

The gene calls are TRBV5-6 and TRBJ1-2; D might be TRBD1 (5 bases). CDR3 size: 12 residues. Germline values: CDR1 SGHDT, CDR2 YYEEEE. V gave up 4 bases and J gave up 7 bases, with 11 bases separating them. The CDR3 DNA follows: TGTGCCAGCAGCCTAGGGGTTACTGGCTACACCTTC. It is translated as CASSLGVTGYTF.

This rearrangement joins TRBV3-1 (or the pseudogene TRBV3-2) to TRBJ1-6; D is ambiguous. Germline lookup yields CDR1 LGHDT and CDR2 YNNKEL (reference sequence). V lost 1 base and J lost 14, with 12 bases in between. This CDR3 is built from 13 residues. In DNA form, the CDR3 reads TGTGCCAGCAGCCAAGTTCCGCGGATGGCCCTCCACTTT. It is translated as CASSQVPRMALHF.

The V call is TRBV19, the J call TRBJ2-1, with 12 bases aligning to TRBD2. From germline, CDR1 is LNHDA and CDR2 SQIVND (reference sequence). The CDR3 runs to 16 residues. The V and J ends lost 7 bases and 7 bases, in that order; junction bases with no gene match: 11. The CDR3 loop reads CASKGPSGRAVNEQFF. The CDR3 DNA follows: TGTGCCAGTAAGGGTCCTAGCGGGAGGGCCGTAAATGAGCAGTTCTTC.